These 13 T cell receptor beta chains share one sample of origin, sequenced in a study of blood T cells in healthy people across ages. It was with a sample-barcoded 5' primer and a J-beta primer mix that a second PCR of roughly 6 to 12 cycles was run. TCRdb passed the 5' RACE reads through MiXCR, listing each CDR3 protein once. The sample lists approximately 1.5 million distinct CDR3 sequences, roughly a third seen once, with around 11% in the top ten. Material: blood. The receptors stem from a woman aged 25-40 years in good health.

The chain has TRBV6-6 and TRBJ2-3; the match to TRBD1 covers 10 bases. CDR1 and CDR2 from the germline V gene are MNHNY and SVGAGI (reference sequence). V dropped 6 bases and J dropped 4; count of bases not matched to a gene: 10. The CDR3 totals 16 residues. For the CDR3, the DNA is TGTGCCAGCAGCCTTTACCTAGGACAGGGGGCAGATACGCAGTATTTT. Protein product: CASSLYLGQGADTQYF.

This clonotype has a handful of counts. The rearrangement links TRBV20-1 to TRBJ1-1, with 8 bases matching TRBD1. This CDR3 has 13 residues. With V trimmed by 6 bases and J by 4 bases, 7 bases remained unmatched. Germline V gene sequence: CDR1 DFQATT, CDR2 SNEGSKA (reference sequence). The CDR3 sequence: CSARDTGGTEAFF. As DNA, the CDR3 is TGCAGTGCCCGGGACACAGGGGGCACTGAAGCTTTCTTT.

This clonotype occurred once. CDR3 region: CASSHGAGQDEQFF. CDR3 in DNA: TGCGCCAGCAGCCACGGGGCGGGACAGGATGAGCAGTTCTTC. The V gene is TRBV5-1, the J gene TRBJ2-1; 8 bases map to TRBD1. This CDR3 is built from 14 residues. V shed 4 bases and J 8 bases; nucleotides not matched to a gene: 8. The germline gives CDR1 SGHRS, CDR2 YFSETQ.

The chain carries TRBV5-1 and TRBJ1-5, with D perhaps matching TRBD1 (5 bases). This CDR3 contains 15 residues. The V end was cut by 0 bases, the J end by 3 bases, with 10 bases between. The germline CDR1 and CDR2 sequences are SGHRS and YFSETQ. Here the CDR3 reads CASSLGGLNNQPQHF. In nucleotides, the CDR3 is TGCGCCAGCAGCTTGGGGGGCCTAAACAATCAGCCCCAGCATTTT.

The CDR3 DNA reads as TGTGCCAGCAGTCACACTTCGACGGCCTACAATGAGCAGTTCTTC. It yields the protein CASSHTSTAYNEQFF. This rearrangement joins TRBV6-5 to TRBJ2-1; D remains unclear. The length of the CDR3 is 15 residues. Germline loops: CDR1 MNHEY, CDR2 SVGAGI. With 5 bases removed from V and 2 bases from J, the gap between germline ends came to 13 bases.

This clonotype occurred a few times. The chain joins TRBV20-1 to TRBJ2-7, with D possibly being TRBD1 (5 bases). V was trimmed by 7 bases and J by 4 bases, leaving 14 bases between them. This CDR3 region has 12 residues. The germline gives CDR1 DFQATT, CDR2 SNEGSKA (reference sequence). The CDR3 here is CSVQGLWYEQYF. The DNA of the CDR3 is TGCAGTGTCCAGGGTTTGTGGTACGAGCAGTACTTC.

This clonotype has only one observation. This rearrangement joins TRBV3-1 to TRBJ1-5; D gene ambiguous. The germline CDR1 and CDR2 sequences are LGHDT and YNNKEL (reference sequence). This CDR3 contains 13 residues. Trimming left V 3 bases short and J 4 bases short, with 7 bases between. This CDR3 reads CASSQLENQPQHF. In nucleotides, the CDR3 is TGTGCCAGCAGCCAGCTTGAGAATCAGCCCCAGCATTTT.

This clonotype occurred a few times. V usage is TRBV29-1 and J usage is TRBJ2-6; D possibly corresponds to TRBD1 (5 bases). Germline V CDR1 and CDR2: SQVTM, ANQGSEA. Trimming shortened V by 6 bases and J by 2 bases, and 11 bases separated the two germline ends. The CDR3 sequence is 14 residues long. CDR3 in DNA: TGCAGCGTGCTTCAGGGCGCTGGGGCCAACGTCCTGACTTTC. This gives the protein CSVLQGAGANVLTF.

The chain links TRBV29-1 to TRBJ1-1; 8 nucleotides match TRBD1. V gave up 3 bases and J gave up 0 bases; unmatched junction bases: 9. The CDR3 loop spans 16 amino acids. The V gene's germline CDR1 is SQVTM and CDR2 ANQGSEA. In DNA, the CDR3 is TGCAGCGTTGACGACAACAGGGGGGGCATGAACACTGAAGCTTTCTTT. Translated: CSVDDNRGGMNTEAFF.

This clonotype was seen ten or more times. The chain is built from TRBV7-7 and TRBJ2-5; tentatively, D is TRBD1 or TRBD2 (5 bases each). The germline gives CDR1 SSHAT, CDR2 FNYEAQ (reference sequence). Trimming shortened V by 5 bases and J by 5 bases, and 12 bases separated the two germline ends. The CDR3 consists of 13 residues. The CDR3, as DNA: TGTGCCAGCAGCACCGAGGGGCGGGAGACCCAGTACTTC. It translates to CASSTEGRETQYF.

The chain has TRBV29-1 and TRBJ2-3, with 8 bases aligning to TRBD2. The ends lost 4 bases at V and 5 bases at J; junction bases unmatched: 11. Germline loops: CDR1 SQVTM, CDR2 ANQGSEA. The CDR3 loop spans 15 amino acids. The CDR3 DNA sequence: TGCAGCGTTGGAAGCGGGGGAGGCCGGGGAGATACGCAGTATTTT. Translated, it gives CSVGSGGGRGDTQYF.

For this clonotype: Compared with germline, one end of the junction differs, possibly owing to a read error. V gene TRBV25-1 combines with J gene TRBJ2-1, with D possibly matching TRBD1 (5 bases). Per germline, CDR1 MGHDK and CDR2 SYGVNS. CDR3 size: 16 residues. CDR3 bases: TGCGCCAGCAGTGATTCCGATTTCACAGGTCGCTACGAGCAGTTCTTC. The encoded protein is CASSDSDFTGRYEQFF.

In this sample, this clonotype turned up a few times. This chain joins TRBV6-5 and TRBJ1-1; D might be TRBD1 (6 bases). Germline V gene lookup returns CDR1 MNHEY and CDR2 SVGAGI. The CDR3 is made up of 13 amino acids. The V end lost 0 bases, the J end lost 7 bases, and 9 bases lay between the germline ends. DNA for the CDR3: TGTGCCAGCAGTTACTCGGAAGGGGGTGAAGCTTTCTTT. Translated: CASSYSEGGEAFF.